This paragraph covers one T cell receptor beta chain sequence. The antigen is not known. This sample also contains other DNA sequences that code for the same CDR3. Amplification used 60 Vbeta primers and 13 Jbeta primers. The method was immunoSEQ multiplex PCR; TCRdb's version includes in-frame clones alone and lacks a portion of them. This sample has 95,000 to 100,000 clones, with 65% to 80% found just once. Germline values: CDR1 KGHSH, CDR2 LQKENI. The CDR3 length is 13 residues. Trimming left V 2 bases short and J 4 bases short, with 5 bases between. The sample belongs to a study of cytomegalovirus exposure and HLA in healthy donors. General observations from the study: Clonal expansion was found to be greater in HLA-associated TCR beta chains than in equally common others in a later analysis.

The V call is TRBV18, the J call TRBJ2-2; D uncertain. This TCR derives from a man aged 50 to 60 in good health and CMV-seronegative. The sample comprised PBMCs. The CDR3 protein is CASSPTSTGELFF. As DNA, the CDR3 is TGTGCCAGCTCACCAACGAGCACCGGGGAGCTGTTTTTT.